The 18 T cell receptor beta chains reported below all come from one sample, sequenced in a study of T cells after yellow fever vaccination. TCRdb fed the 5' RACE reads into MiXCR, producing one record per CDR3 protein. The sample holds 450,000 to 550,000 distinct CDR3 sequences, 21% seen once. Sequencing was performed on PBMCs, taken 21 days after the first yellow fever vaccination. The source is a man between 18 and 29 years old who received the YFV17D yellow fever vaccine.

This clonotype was seen a handful of times. The chain employs TRBV4-3 and TRBJ1-1, with D perhaps TRBD1 (6 bases). This CDR3 is 13 amino acids long. In germline, CDR1 is LGHNA, CDR2 YSLEER. V lost 4 bases and J lost 6, with 12 bases in between. DNA for the CDR3: TGCGCCAGCAGCCTTACAGGGCTATCTGAAGCTTTCTTT. Translated, it gives CASSLTGLSEAFF.

The chain links TRBV27 to TRBJ2-1; D remains unclear. The CDR3 loop spans 13 amino acids. The V end lost 11 bases, the J end lost 4 bases, and 15 bases lay between the germline ends. Looked up from germline, CDR1 is MNHEY and CDR2 is SMNVEV (reference sequence). This CDR3 reads CASQTSGYNEQFF. The CDR3 DNA reads TGTGCCTCCCAGACGTCCGGTTACAATGAGCAGTTCTTC.

This chain uses TRBV7-3 with TRBJ2-1, with D possibly being TRBD1 (5 bases). Per germline, CDR1 SGHTA and CDR2 FQGTGA. The CDR3 has 13 amino acids. Trimming stripped 5 bases from V and 5 bases from J, with 10 bases between. Written as DNA, the CDR3 is TGTGCCAGCAGCCGCATAGGGGACAATGAGCAGTTCTTC. Encoded protein: CASSRIGDNEQFF.

The V gene is TRBV6-1, the J gene TRBJ2-2; D may be TRBD2 (6 bases). V was shortened by 7 bases and J by 3 bases, with 18 bases between the two germline ends. Germline V gene lookup returns CDR1 MNHNS and CDR2 SASEGT. This CDR3 spans 16 amino acids. CDR3 nucleotide sequence: TGTGCCAGCATCTCTAATTGGGGGGACCACACCGGGGAGCTGTTTTTT. Its protein product is CASISNWGDHTGELFF.

This clonotype showed up just a few times. The V call is TRBV6-4, the J call TRBJ2-1; TRBD2 matches 9 bases. The CDR3 has 15 amino acids. The ends lost 3 bases at V and 4 bases at J; junction bases unmatched: 4. Per germline, CDR1 MRHNA and CDR2 SNTAGT. The CDR3 DNA follows: TGTGCCAGCAGTGAATCTAGCGGGGTATACAATGAGCAGTTCTTC. It yields the protein CASSESSGVYNEQFF.

This clonotype was seen a handful of times. The chain has TRBV12-3 or TRBV12-4 and TRBJ1-6; no clear D. The V end was cut by 3 bases, the J end by 7 bases, with 7 bases between. The CDR3 contains 13 residues. The CDR3 DNA follows: TGTGCCAGCAGTTTTATGGAAAATTCACCCCTCCACTTT. Amino acids: CASSFMENSPLHF.

This clonotype has more than one count but fewer than ten. The rearrangement links TRBV20-1 to TRBJ1-2; the D is unclear. V lost 2 bases and J 8 bases, leaving 15 bases between the germline ends. Germline CDR1 DFQATT, CDR2 SNEGSKA (reference sequence). CDR3 size: 13 residues. For the CDR3, the DNA is TGCAGTGCTAGAACCCGGACTGGAGAGGGCTACACCTTC. Translated, it gives CSARTRTGEGYTF.

This clonotype was picked up many times. The V gene is TRBV3-1, the J gene TRBJ1-1; D not resolved. V was clipped by 1 base and J by 1 base, with 4 bases between them. This CDR3 is 13 amino acids long. The V gene's germline CDR1 is LGHDT and CDR2 YNNKEL (reference sequence). This CDR3 reads CASSQAPNTEAFF. For the CDR3, the DNA is TGTGCCAGCAGCCAAGCCCCGAACACTGAAGCTTTCTTT. The whole variable domain, remainder taken from reference TRBV3-1 and TRBJ1-1, is DTAVSQTPKYLVTQMGNDKSIKCEQNLGHDTMYWYKQDSKKFLKIMFSYNNKELIINETVPNRFSPKSPDKAHLNLHINSLELGDSAVYFCASSQAPNTEAFFGQGTRLTVV.

CDR3 amino acids: CASPTRPTSGEPISYEQYV. The CDR3 nucleotides read TGTGCCAGCCCAACTAGGCCCACCTCAGGAGAGCCCATCTCCTACGAGCAGTACGTC. The chain couples TRBV11-2 to TRBJ2-7; TRBD2 might be the D (5 bases). There are 19 residues in the CDR3. The germline gives CDR1 SGHAT, CDR2 FQNNGV. Trimming stripped 8 bases from V and 0 bases from J, with 29 bases between.

Only a few counts were recorded for this clonotype. This sequence joins TRBV5-5 and TRBJ1-1, with a tentative D call TRBD1 (6 bases). There are 15 residues in the CDR3. In germline, CDR1 is SGHKS, CDR2 YYEKEE (reference sequence). Trimming removed 4 bases at V and 1 base at J, with 14 bases between. The CDR3 protein is CASSPNPTGNTEAFF. Written as DNA, the CDR3 is TGTGCCAGCAGCCCAAACCCGACAGGGAACACTGAAGCTTTCTTT.

This clonotype has only a few counts. The chain links TRBV7-9 to TRBJ2-1; 8 bases match TRBD1. J gave up 1 base and V 5 bases, and 7 bases lay outside the gene matches. Germline CDR1 SEHNR, CDR2 FQNEAQ (reference sequence). CDR3 length equals 16 residues. The CDR3 reads CASSPPGQDSYNEQFF. The DNA for the CDR3 is TGTGCCAGCAGCCCACCGGGACAGGATTCCTACAATGAGCAGTTCTTC.

The J gene is TRBJ1-3, the V gene TRBV7-9, with a tentative D call TRBD1 (6 bases). The CDR3 spans 15 residues. In germline, CDR1 is SEHNR, CDR2 FQNEAQ (reference sequence). Trimming stripped 5 bases from V and 6 bases from J, with 17 bases between. CDR3 loop: CASSPAGGLENTIYF. The CDR3, as DNA: TGTGCCAGCAGCCCAGCGGGGGGGCTGGAAAACACCATATATTTT.

CDR3: CASSSAAGGTQPQHF. CDR3 nucleotides: TGTGCCAGCAGTTCCGCCGCGGGGGGGACTCAGCCCCAGCATTTT. The genes are TRBV12-3 or TRBV12-4 and TRBJ1-5; the D gene is possibly TRBD1 (5 bases). The CDR3 runs 15 residues. Trimming stripped 4 bases from V and 6 bases from J, with 16 bases between.

The rearrangement uses TRBV4-3 and TRBJ2-3; D is possibly TRBD1 or TRBD2 (5 bases each). Between the trimmed V and J ends, which lost 3 bases and 3 bases, there was a span of 13 bases. From germline, CDR1 is LGHNA and CDR2 YSLEER. This CDR3 contains 15 residues. CDR3: CASSQMGRATDTQYF. The CDR3 DNA sequence: TGCGCCAGCAGCCAGATGGGGCGGGCAACAGATACGCAGTATTTT.

A few counts support this clonotype. This rearrangement joins TRBV5-1 to TRBJ1-1, with D perhaps matching TRBD1 (5 bases). V gave up 2 bases and J gave up 4 bases, with 12 bases separating them. The CDR3 is 14 residues long. Germline V gene lookup returns CDR1 SGHRS and CDR2 YFSETQ. CDR3 region: CASSLTGGATEAFF. The CDR3 DNA reads as TGCGCCAGCAGCTTAACAGGTGGGGCCACTGAAGCTTTCTTT.

This clonotype was counted between two and nine times. The chain carries TRBV4-1 and TRBJ1-1, with TRBD1 matching 7 bases. Per the germline V gene, CDR1 is MGHRA and CDR2 is YSYEKL. V lost 2 bases to trimming and J lost 5 bases; unmatched junction nucleotides: 11. The CDR3 is 16 residues long. As DNA, the CDR3 is TGCGCCAGCAGCCAACCCCCCAGGGGGAGTGGGACTGAAGCTTTCTTT. This encodes CASSQPPRGSGTEAFF.

The rearrangement uses TRBV27 and TRBJ2-7, with 8 positions matching TRBD1. CDR3 length: 14 amino acids. The junction had 1 base not matched to a gene; V was cut back by 1 base and J by 2 bases. Germline V gene lookup returns CDR1 MNHEY and CDR2 SMNVEV (reference sequence). Written as DNA, the CDR3 is TGTGCCAGCAGTTTATGGGGACAGGCCTACGAGCAGTACTTC. Translation: CASSLWGQAYEQYF.

This clonotype was picked up a small number of times. The chain joins TRBV12-3 or TRBV12-4 to TRBJ2-5; perhaps TRBD1 as D (6 bases). Trimming shortened V by 6 bases and J by 4 bases, and 18 bases separated the two germline ends. The CDR3 is made up of 15 amino acids. The DNA for the CDR3 is TGTGCCAGCAGCATAAGGACAGCCTACCCAGAGACCCAGTACTTC. Protein product: CASSIRTAYPETQYF.